The clone carrying this T cell receptor (beta chain) was detected many times. Patients were excluded because of uncontrolled infection, other autoimmune disease, pregnancy or lactation. Based on clinical symptoms, serum thyroxine and TRAb, thyroid ultrasound and orbital computed tomography, diagnoses were reached. Amplified TCR beta CDR3 regions derived from RNA transcripts. TCR CDR3 underwent first-round RT-PCR with the HTBI primer set. TCRdb passed the multiplex PCR reads through MiXCR, listing each CDR3 protein once. The repertoire holds some 560,000 distinct CDR3 sequences, approximately 14% seen once, with about 7% in the top ten. V lost 0 bases and J lost 3; bases outside the gene matches: 7. Germline V gene sequence: CDR1 DFQATT, CDR2 SNEGSKA (reference sequence). The CDR3 is 15 residues long. The sample originates from a study of T cells in Graves' hyperthyroidism and ophthalmopathy.

This clonotype was obtained from a woman in her thirties with Graves' hyperthyroidism. Sequenced material: blood. The chain uses TRBV20-1 and TRBJ2-7, with 8 bases identical to TRBD2. Here the CDR3 reads CSAREASAGGYEQYF. In DNA, the CDR3 is TGCAGTGCTAGAGAGGCCTCTGCGGGGGGCTACGAGCAGTACTTC.